The 14 T cell receptor beta chains listed next were all sequenced from one sample in a study of blood T cells in healthy people across ages. A second about 7 to 12 cycle PCR used barcoded and J-beta primers. TCRdb reprocessed the 5' RACE reads with MiXCR, giving one entry per CDR3 protein. The sample shows roughly 1.9 million distinct CDR3 sequences, 39% of them seen only once. The sequenced sample was blood. The origin of the receptors is a human donor in good health.

This clonotype was counted only a few times. The V call is TRBV3-1, the J call TRBJ2-1; unclear D gene. The CDR3 totals 13 residues. The V gene's germline CDR1 is LGHDT and CDR2 YNNKEL (reference sequence). V was clipped by 0 bases and J by 7 bases, with 7 bases between them. This CDR3 is CASSQESWNEQFF. DNA of the CDR3: TGTGCCAGCAGCCAAGAGTCCTGGAATGAGCAGTTCTTC.

This clonotype was seen only a few times. The V and J genes are TRBV12-3 or TRBV12-4 and TRBJ2-1; D remains ambiguous. The CDR3 extends over 13 amino acids. Trimming stripped 1 base from V and 9 bases from J, with 10 bases between. CDR3 region: CASSLGLVGEQFF. The CDR3 DNA reads as TGTGCCAGCAGTTTAGGGCTGGTAGGTGAGCAGTTCTTC.

This clonotype came up once. The rearrangement uses TRBV27 and TRBJ2-1; D is unclear. With 7 bases removed from V and 4 bases from J, the gap between germline ends came to 14 bases. The CDR3 runs 14 residues. Looked up from germline, CDR1 is MNHEY and CDR2 is SMNVEV (reference sequence). CDR3 region: CASTTHPSYNEQFF. The CDR3 DNA sequence: TGTGCCAGCACGACTCACCCGTCATACAATGAGCAGTTCTTC.

This clonotype was counted a few times. V and J are TRBV20-1 and TRBJ2-5; weak D call: TRBD2 (6 bases). The CDR3 totals 12 residues. The V end was cut by 5 bases, the J end by 1 base, with 8 bases between. Germline CDR1 DFQATT, CDR2 SNEGSKA (reference sequence). The CDR3 loop reads CSASTSQETQYF. Written as DNA, the CDR3 is TGCAGTGCTTCGACTAGCCAAGAGACCCAGTACTTC.

The J gene is TRBJ2-1, the V gene TRBV15, with 9 bases matching TRBD1. From germline, CDR1 is LNHNV and CDR2 YYDKDF (reference sequence). V trimming: 4 bases; J trimming: 4 bases; junction bases outside the gene matches: 5. The CDR3 totals 15 residues. CDR3 coding DNA: TGTGCCACCAGCAACCGACAGGGGGGATACAATGAGCAGTTCTTC. It yields the protein CATSNRQGGYNEQFF.

This clonotype showed up just once. This sequence joins TRBV6-5 and TRBJ1-1; no definite D call. CDR1 is MNHEY and CDR2 is SVGAGI in the germline V gene. The V end lost 3 bases, the J end lost 8 bases, and 13 bases lay between the germline ends. The CDR3 has 13 residues. CDR3 in amino acids: CASSYDWPGEAFF. CDR3 sequence (DNA): TGTGCCAGCAGTTATGACTGGCCCGGGGAAGCTTTCTTT.

A single count supports this clonotype. The DNA for the CDR3 is TGTGCCAGCAGTGAAGGGACAGGGATCGGAAAGACCCAGTACTTC. It yields the protein CASSEGTGIGKTQYF. The chain links TRBV6-1 to TRBJ2-5; TRBD1 aligns across 8 bases. The CDR3 is 15 residues long. CDR1 is MNHNS and CDR2 is SASEGT in the germline V gene. Trimming took 1 base from V and 6 from J; bases not matched to a gene: 7.

The rearrangement joins TRBV20-1 to TRBJ2-1; 13 nucleotides align to TRBD2. The CDR3 length is 15 residues. Germline lookup yields CDR1 DFQATT and CDR2 SNEGSKA (reference sequence). J was trimmed by 5 bases and V by 4 bases; bases with no gene match: 5. The CDR3 DNA follows: TGCAGTGCTACGGGACTAGCGGGGAGAAACAATGAGCAGTTCTTC. Translating gives CSATGLAGRNNEQFF.

This clonotype was counted many times. This rearrangement joins TRBV29-1 to TRBJ2-5; D not resolved. The V gene's germline CDR1 is SQVTM and CDR2 ANQGSEA. This CDR3 has 13 amino acids. V shed 8 bases and J shed 4 bases, with 17 bases lying between them. The CDR3 DNA sequence: TGCAGCACCCAAAGTACTGGATTAGAGACCCAGTACTTC. Encoded protein: CSTQSTGLETQYF. Drawing the rest from reference TRBV29-1 and TRBJ2-5, the complete variable domain is SAVISQKPSRDICQRGTSLTIQCQVDSQVTMMFWYRQQPGQSLTLIATANQGSEATYESGFVIDKFPISRPNLTFSTLTVSNMSPEDSSIYLCSTQSTGLETQYFGPGTRLLVL.

The J gene is TRBJ1-1, the V gene TRBV7-2, with 8 bases that match TRBD1. CDR1 and CDR2 (germline): SGHTA, FQGNSA. This CDR3 is built from 15 residues. V shed 5 bases, J shed 1 base, and the junction held 6 bases outside the gene matches. CDR3 nucleotide sequence: TGTGCCAGCAGCAGATCCGGGACAGGGAACACTGAAGCTTTCTTT. It translates to CASSRSGTGNTEAFF.

The rearrangement links TRBV7-2 to TRBJ1-2, with D unresolved. Between the trimmed V and J ends, which lost 7 bases and 8 bases, there was a span of 23 bases. The CDR3 is made up of 15 amino acids. The germline gives CDR1 SGHTA, CDR2 FQGNSA. The CDR3 DNA reads TGTGCCAGCATAAACGACCAAGGACGGATGGGAGGCTACACCTTC. This encodes CASINDQGRMGGYTF.

J is TRBJ2-5 and V is TRBV5-5; no reliable D call. CDR3 length equals 15 residues. The V gene's germline CDR1 is SGHKS and CDR2 YYEKEE (reference sequence). Trimming removed 4 bases from V and 3 bases from J, with 16 bases in between. CDR3 DNA sequence: TGTGCCAGCAGCCCGGGTGTTATTAGGGAAGAGACCCAGTACTTC. It specifies CASSPGVIREETQYF.

J is TRBJ2-4 and V is TRBV12-3 or TRBV12-4; 7 bases map to TRBD1. The J segment lost 13 bases and the V segment lost 2 bases, leaving 20 bases of the junction unmatched. The CDR3 sequence is 17 residues long. The CDR3 DNA follows: TGTGCCAGCAGTTTATCGACAGGGCTGGGCTCCTACAATGAGCAGTACTTC. It specifies CASSLSTGLGSYNEQYF.

The chain employs TRBV5-1 and TRBJ2-2, with D unclear. CDR1 and CDR2 (germline): SGHRS, YFSETQ. V lost 9 bases and J 2 bases, leaving 5 bases between the germline ends. The CDR3 covers 11 residues. CDR3 sequence (DNA): TGCGCCACCCCTAACACCGGGGAGCTGTTTTTT. It specifies CATPNTGELFF.